The 7 T cell receptor beta chains presented below share a single source sample, sequenced in a study of T-cell memory formation after mild COVID-19. TCRdb used MiXCR to reprocess the 5' RACE reads, holding one entry per CDR3 protein. This repertoire shows some 440,000 distinct CDR3 sequences, 20% to 30% found once; its top ten account for 12%. Sequencing was performed on PBMCs or a T cell subset sorted from them (not recorded which). The receptors shown here come from an adult woman who had mild COVID-19 (a few samples of this study predate the infection). Cell type and time point are not known.

This clonotype was seen only a few times. The CDR3 DNA is TGTGCCAGCAGCTTAAGAGCGGGAGGGCCCCGGGGTGAGCAGTTCTTC. Its translation: CASSLRAGGPRGEQFF. The rearrangement uses TRBV7-3 and TRBJ2-1, with 10 positions matching TRBD2. Germline lookup yields CDR1 SGHTA and CDR2 FQGTGA. The CDR3 spans 16 residues. V shed 1 base, J shed 9 bases, and the junction held 9 bases outside the gene matches.

This clonotype was picked up a small number of times. The chain is built from TRBV18 and TRBJ1-1; D is possibly TRBD1 (5 bases). Germline V gene sequence: CDR1 KGHSH, CDR2 LQKENI. The CDR3 has 15 residues. Trimming shortened V by 0 bases and J by 4 bases, and 12 bases separated the two germline ends. The CDR3 bases are TGTGCCAGCTCACCACCCCAGGGTCGGGGCACTGAAGCTTTCTTT. Translating it yields CASSPPQGRGTEAFF.

This clonotype was detected only a few times. The V call is TRBV18, the J call TRBJ1-2; perhaps TRBD1 as D (5 bases). V was pared by 1 base and J by 6 bases, with 12 bases between. The CDR3 has 14 residues. The germline CDR1 and CDR2 sequences are KGHSH and LQKENI. CDR3 sequence reads: CASSPRSGSHGYTF. The CDR3 coding sequence is TGTGCCAGCTCACCACGGTCAGGGAGTCATGGCTACACCTTC.

The V gene is TRBV7-9, the J gene TRBJ1-5; D may be TRBD1 (5 bases). V shed 1 base and J shed 5 bases, with 12 bases lying between them. Germline-derived CDR1 and CDR2 are SEHNR and FQNEAQ (reference sequence). The CDR3 loop spans 15 amino acids. CDR3 DNA sequence: TGTGCCAGCAGCTTAGGGGACCCGGCACATCAGCCCCAGCATTTT. Its protein is CASSLGDPAHQPQHF. The whole variable domain, filled in from reference TRBV7-9 and TRBJ1-5, reads DTGVSQNPRHKITKRGQNVTFRCDPISEHNRLYWYRQTLGQGPEFLTYFQNEAQLEKSRLLSDRFSAERPKGSFSTLEIQRTEQGDSAMYLCASSLGDPAHQPQHFGDGTRLSIL.

The rearrangement joins TRBV12-3 or TRBV12-4 to TRBJ1-5; perhaps TRBD1 as D (6 bases). V lost 3 bases and J 5 bases, leaving 11 bases between the germline ends. This CDR3 is built from 14 residues. CDR3 in amino acids: CASSLAGAYQPQHF. CDR3 DNA: TGTGCCAGCAGTTTGGCAGGGGCGTATCAGCCCCAGCATTTT.

This clonotype showed up just a few times. The rearrangement uses TRBV12-3 or TRBV12-4 and TRBJ2-5; 7 bases fit TRBD1. The CDR3 runs to 13 residues. V gave up 7 bases and J gave up 4 bases; unmatched junction bases: 6. The CDR3 DNA is TGTGCCAGCACCAGGGGGAGTGGAGAGACCCAGTACTTC. Translated, it gives CASTRGSGETQYF.

This chain links TRBV12-3 or TRBV12-4 with TRBJ2-7; unclear D gene. This CDR3 spans 15 amino acids. V dropped 6 bases and J dropped 0 bases, with 15 bases sitting between them. CDR3 bases: TGTGCCAGCAGCAGACACGTACAAACCTCCTACGAGCAGTACTTC. Translating gives CASSRHVQTSYEQYF.